This paragraph reports one T cell receptor (beta chain). What it binds is unknown. Profiling relied on immunoSEQ multiplex PCR, and the TCRdb table lists in-frame clones only, not all of them. The data contain under 90,000 clones, approximately 89% of them seen just once; the ten biggest clones take up approximately 0.19%. The data were obtained in a study of OX40 agonist ivuxolimab in advanced cancers. Findings and caveats of the study: Among the nonresponders, some also had low normalized T-cell clonal expansion.

Germline trimming cut 7 bases from V and 15 bases from J; bases unmatched to any gene: 12. From germline, CDR1 is MNHNS and CDR2 SASEGT. This CDR3 spans 12 amino acids. This clonotype was sampled from an adult with an advanced solid tumor such as melanoma, head and neck, liver or kidney cancer. The specimen was CD4+ or CD8+ T cells sorted from blood, collected in a trial of the OX40 agonist ivuxolimab. J is TRBJ2-4 and V is TRBV6-1; 7 nucleotides line up with TRBD2. The CDR3 region is CASTDWGGFPYF. CDR3 DNA sequence: TGTGCCAGCACCGACTGGGGGGGATTTCCGTACTTC.